This passage covers 28 T cell receptor beta chains from one sample sequenced in a study of T cells in Graves' hyperthyroidism and ophthalmopathy. Regions amplified from RNA transcripts were the TCR beta CDR3 regions. Researchers ran a first-round RT-PCR on the TCR CDR3 using the HTBI primer set. TCRdb called the multiplex PCR reads again in MiXCR, with one record for every CDR3 protein. The table lists more than 500,000 distinct CDR3 sequences, 15% to 20% of them singletons. The sequencing input was blood. All receptors come from a woman in her twenties or thirties with Graves' hyperthyroidism.

The V gene is TRBV7-3, the J gene TRBJ2-7; 14 nucleotides line up with TRBD2. CDR1 SGHTA and CDR2 FQGTGA come from the germline V gene. The CDR3 length is 18 residues. Trimming cost V 5 bases and J 1 base; bases outside gene matches: 10. This chain's CDR3 is CASSTGTSGRIMSYEQYF. DNA of the CDR3: TGTGCCAGCAGCACCGGGACTAGCGGGAGAATTATGTCCTACGAGCAGTACTTC.

This clonotype was counted ten times or more. This chain's CDR3 is CASSTHGETQYF. Written as DNA, the CDR3 is TGTGCCAGCAGCACCCACGGGGAGACCCAGTACTTC. The gene calls are TRBV6-2 or TRBV6-3 and TRBJ2-5; D gene unclear. CDR1 is MNHEY, CDR2 SVGEGT, per germline. CDR3 length: 12 residues. Trimming stripped 6 bases from V and 5 bases from J, with 10 bases between.

This clonotype was seen a handful of times. The CDR3, as DNA: TGTGCCAGTAGTATTCAGGTCACCCTCTTTAGGACTGAAGCTTTCTTT. Amino acids: CASSIQVTLFRTEAFF. This chain links TRBV19 with TRBJ1-1, with D unclear. Germline V gene lookup returns CDR1 LNHDA and CDR2 SQIVND (reference sequence). Trimming removed 3 bases at V and 5 bases at J, with 19 bases between. CDR3 size: 16 residues.

This clonotype was seen ten or more times. The chain couples TRBV11-3 to TRBJ2-3; 7 nucleotides line up with TRBD1. This CDR3 is built from 16 residues. Germline V gene lookup returns CDR1 SGHNT and CDR2 YENEEA. V lost 5 bases and J lost 4; bases outside the gene matches: 12. CDR3: CASSPRTGALSDTQYF. CDR3 nucleotides: TGTGCCAGCAGCCCTCGGACAGGAGCTCTTTCAGATACGCAGTATTTT.

The V gene is TRBV2, the J gene TRBJ2-1, with 10 bases identical to TRBD2. This CDR3 contains 15 residues. Germline trimming cut 5 bases from V and 9 bases from J; bases unmatched to any gene: 10. Germline V gene data show CDR1 as SNHLY and CDR2 as FYNNEI. The CDR3 DNA is TGTGCCAGCAGTCTGGAGAGCGGGAGGGCCGGTGAGCAGTTCTTC. Translation gives CASSLESGRAGEQFF. Based on the CDR3 plus reference TRBV2 and TRBJ2-1, the full variable domain is EPEVTQTPSHQVTQMGQEVILRCVPISNHLYFYWYRQILGQKVEFLVSFYNNEISEKSEIFDDQFSVERPDGSNFTLKIRSTKLEDSAMYFCASSLESGRAGEQFFGPGTRLTVL.

The sample holds a few counts of this clonotype. This chain links TRBV27 with TRBJ1-4, with a tentative D call TRBD1 (5 bases). This CDR3 is built from 13 residues. V lost 3 bases and J lost 8, with 10 bases in between. Germline values: CDR1 MNHEY, CDR2 SMNVEV (reference sequence). DNA of the CDR3: TGTGCCAGCAGTTTGGGGGTGAGGGAAAAACTGTTTTTT. This encodes CASSLGVREKLFF.

The rearrangement joins TRBV5-1 to TRBJ2-7; 12 bases agree with TRBD2. Per the germline V gene, CDR1 is SGHRS and CDR2 is YFSETQ. The CDR3 has 15 residues. Trimming removed 4 bases from V and 5 bases from J; junction bases left unmatched: 7. The CDR3 reads CASSGGLAGGHEQYF. The CDR3 nucleotides are TGCGCCAGCAGCGGGGGTCTAGCGGGAGGGCACGAGCAGTACTTC.

Ten or more counts support this clonotype. The V and J genes are TRBV2 and TRBJ2-7; D gene ambiguous. The CDR3 runs 15 residues. Trimming cost V 7 bases and J 0 bases, with 16 bases left between them. Germline lookup yields CDR1 SNHLY and CDR2 FYNNEI. The CDR3 loop is CASKANPTPSYEQYF. The DNA for the CDR3 is TGTGCCAGCAAAGCGAACCCCACCCCCTCCTACGAGCAGTACTTC.

The chain couples TRBV15 to TRBJ2-4, with no clear D. This CDR3 spans 16 amino acids. Germline V gives CDR1 LNHNV, CDR2 YYDKDF (reference sequence). The ends were cut back, 1 base at V and 5 bases at J, with 15 bases in the middle. CDR3 nucleotide sequence: TGTGCCACCAGCAGAGCTCTGACCGTAGACGAAAACATTCAGTACTTC. As protein: CATSRALTVDENIQYF. The full variable domain, its missing parts supplied by reference TRBV15 and TRBJ2-4, is DAMVIQNPRYQVTQFGKPVTLSCSQTLNHNVMYWYQQKSSQAPKLLFHYYDKDFNNEADTPDNFQSRRPNTSFCFLDIRSPGLGDTAMYLCATSRALTVDENIQYFGAGTRLSVL.

This clonotype was found a few times. Relative to the germline gene, one junction end is altered; a read error may explain this. This sequence joins TRBV13 and TRBJ1-1, with unresolved D. CDR1 and CDR2 from the germline V gene are PRHDT and FYEKMQ (reference sequence). The CDR3 has 15 residues. CDR3 in amino acids: CASSLPEGMNAEAFF. The CDR3 DNA is TGTGCCAGCAGCTTACCGGAGGGAATGAACGCTGAAGCTTTCTTT.

This clonotype was counted ten times or more. The chain uses TRBV7-2 and TRBJ2-1; 10 bases match TRBD2. Germline V gene sequence: CDR1 SGHTA, CDR2 FQGNSA. The CDR3 has 18 amino acids. V lost 0 bases, J lost 6 bases, and 11 bases stayed unmatched. CDR3 residues: CASSLAERAGGRGNEQFF. The CDR3 nucleotides read TGTGCCAGCAGCTTAGCGGAAAGAGCGGGAGGGCGGGGCAATGAGCAGTTCTTC.

Comment on this clonotype: A single base separates this from a much larger clone, so it may be a read error. This chain uses TRBV7-8 with TRBJ2-1, with a possible D match to TRBD2 (5 bases). Germline V gene lookup returns CDR1 SGHVS and CDR2 FQNEAQ. The CDR3 extends over 13 amino acids. Trimming pared 5 bases from V and 5 bases from J, leaving 10 bases between. Written as DNA, the CDR3 is TGTGCCAGCAGCCCCGACTACCACAATGAGCAGTTCTTC. It specifies CASSPDYHNEQFF.

This clonotype was seen ten or more times. The chain employs TRBV28 and TRBJ2-1, with TRBD2 matching over 7 bases. The J segment lost 9 bases and the V segment lost 3 bases, leaving 20 bases of the junction unmatched. The CDR3 runs to 18 residues. Germline CDR1 is MDHEN and CDR2 is SYDVKM. CDR3: CASSFFGFTPGGSSEQFF. The CDR3, as DNA: TGTGCCAGCAGTTTTTTCGGTTTCACCCCCGGCGGGAGCAGTGAGCAGTTCTTC.

This clonotype has at least ten counts. The chain is built from TRBV20-1 and TRBJ2-3, with 12 positions matching TRBD2. Germline trimming cut 6 bases from V and 1 base from J; bases unmatched to any gene: 5. The CDR3 runs 15 residues. Germline CDR1 and CDR2: DFQATT and SNEGSKA (reference sequence). The CDR3 DNA reads TGCAGTGCCGTGGGACTAGCGGGCCGCACAGATACGCAGTATTTT. Translated, it gives CSAVGLAGRTDTQYF.

Ten or more counts support this clonotype. This chain joins TRBV6-1 and TRBJ2-7; 9 bases line up with TRBD2. The CDR3 extends over 13 amino acids. V trimming: 7 bases; J trimming: 2 bases; junction bases outside the gene matches: 3. Germline-derived CDR1 and CDR2 are MNHNS and SASEGT. CDR3 sequence reads: CASTSGMTYEQYF. The CDR3 nucleotides are TGTGCCAGCACTAGCGGGATGACCTACGAGCAGTACTTC.

As concerns this clonotype: A much larger clone differs from this one at a single base, so this may be a read error. The chain uses TRBV27 and TRBJ2-1; 7 bases align to TRBD1. Germline values: CDR1 MNHEY, CDR2 SMNVEV (reference sequence). The CDR3 is 16 amino acids. The CDR3 protein is CASSITGAQGYNEQLF. The DNA of the CDR3 is TGTGCCAGCAGTATAACAGGGGCGCAGGGCTACAATGAGCAGCTCTTC.

This clonotype was counted many times. The chain combines TRBV5-1 with TRBJ2-4; D may be TRBD2 (5 bases). There are 15 residues in the CDR3. Looked up from germline, CDR1 is SGHRS and CDR2 is YFSETQ. Trimming removed 0 bases from V and 2 bases from J, with 9 bases in between. The CDR3 spells CASSLVGGSKNIQYF. The DNA of the CDR3 is TGCGCCAGCAGCTTGGTAGGAGGATCCAAAAACATTCAGTACTTC. The full variable domain, in which reference TRBV5-1 and TRBJ2-4 provide the parts outside the CDR3, is KAGVTQTPRYLIKTRGQQVTLSCSPISGHRSVSWYQQTPGQGLQFLFEYFSETQRNKGNFPGRFSGRQFSNSRSEMNVSTLELGDSALYLCASSLVGGSKNIQYFGAGTRLSVL.

Concerning this clonotype itself: A single base separates this from a much larger clone, so it may be a read error. V usage is TRBV3-1 and J usage is TRBJ1-6; no reliable D call. Trimming stripped 7 bases from V and 7 bases from J, with 14 bases between. Germline V gene lookup returns CDR1 LGHDT and CDR2 YNNKEL (reference sequence). CDR3 length equals 14 residues. Here the CDR3 DNA reads TGTGCCAGCATCACGTTTTTGGGGAATTCACCCCTCCACTTT. This sequence encodes CASITFLGNSPLHF. Full variable domain (rest looked up from reference TRBV3-1 and TRBJ1-6): DTAVSQTPKYLVTQMGNDKSIKCEQNLGHDTMYWYKQDSKKFLKIMFSYNNKELIINETVPNRFSPKSPDKAHLNLHINSLELGDSAVYFCASITFLGNSPLHFGNGTRLTVT.

Remarks on this clonotype: One end of the junction does not line up with germline, which may come from a read error. V and J are TRBV11-2 and TRBJ2-7; TRBD1 agrees at 10 bases. The CDR3 has 17 residues. Germline V CDR1 and CDR2: SGHAT, FQNNGV. The CDR3 nucleotides are TGCGCCAGCAGCCAAGCGCCTCCCGGGACAGGGGTGTACGAGCAGTACTTC. Protein product: CASSQAPPGTGVYEQYF.

This clonotype has more than one count but fewer than ten. The chain recombines TRBV19 with TRBJ2-6; 8 nucleotides agree with TRBD1. CDR1 and CDR2 from the germline V gene are LNHDA and SQIVND (reference sequence). The CDR3 extends over 18 amino acids. Losses at the gene ends were 4 bases for V and 2 bases for J; bases not matched to a gene: 10. The CDR3 loop reads CASSTWTGTLPGANVLTF. For the CDR3, the DNA is TGTGCCAGTAGTACTTGGACAGGGACGCTCCCTGGGGCCAACGTCCTGACTTTC.

The table lists this clonotype with a few counts. The V gene is TRBV9, the J gene TRBJ2-2; D is possibly TRBD1 (6 bases). Germline CDR1 reads SGDLS; CDR2 reads YYNGEE. The CDR3 sequence is 14 residues long. The germline V and J ends were trimmed by 2 bases and 5 bases, with 10 bases remaining between them. CDR3 region: CASSVQGRTGELFF. The DNA of the CDR3 is TGTGCCAGCAGCGTGCAGGGGCGAACCGGGGAGCTGTTTTTT.

As to this clonotype: A much more abundant neighbour one base away suggests this may be a read error. This chain uses TRBV28 with TRBJ2-5; 11 bases are a match to TRBD2. Unmatched junction bases numbered 12, after V lost 8 bases and J lost 4 bases. CDR1 and CDR2 (germline): MDHEN, SYDVKM. This CDR3 is built from 16 residues. CDR3 in DNA: TGTGCCAGCGGTGAGCTCCTAGCGGGAGGAGGAGAGACCCAGTACTTC. Translation gives CASGELLAGGGETQYF.

In this sample, this clonotype turned up many times. The rearrangement joins TRBV6-2 or TRBV6-3 to TRBJ2-1; the D gene is possibly TRBD2 (6 bases). V lost 9 bases and J lost 9, with 24 bases in between. This CDR3 region has 15 residues. CDR1 and CDR2 from the germline V gene are MNHEY and SVGEGT. CDR3 sequence: CASWGGRDPRSEQFF. The CDR3 DNA is TGTGCCAGTTGGGGCGGGCGGGACCCTCGGAGTGAGCAGTTCTTC.

The chain is built from TRBV27 and TRBJ2-1, with 11 bases that match TRBD2. The CDR3 extends over 15 amino acids. V gave up 7 bases and J gave up 5 bases; unmatched junction bases: 7. Germline lookup yields CDR1 MNHEY and CDR2 SMNVEV (reference sequence). In DNA, the CDR3 is TGTGCCAGCACCTCGGGACTAGCGGACCACAATGAGCAGTTCTTC. This translates into CASTSGLADHNEQFF.

Turning to this clonotype: A read error is possible here, since a much larger clone lies one base away. The V call is TRBV30, the J call TRBJ1-4; D ambiguous. CDR3 length: 13 residues. From germline, CDR1 is GTSNPN and CDR2 SVGIG (reference sequence). Deletions cut 5 bases from V and 0 bases from J, with 7 bases between. The chain's CDR3 is CAWGGATNEKLFF. The CDR3 DNA reads as TGTGCCTGGGGAGGTGCAACTAATGAAAAACTGTTTTTT. The variable domain in full, with the rest retrieved from reference TRBV30 and TRBJ1-4, is SQTIHQWPATLVQPVGSPLSLECTVEGTSNPNLYWYRQAAGRGLQLLFYSVGIGQISSEVPQNLSASRPQDRQFILSSKKLLLSDSGFYLCAWGGATNEKLFFGSGTQLSVL.

This clonotype was seen repeatedly, ten times or more. The V call is TRBV30, the J call TRBJ2-5, with 9 positions matching TRBD1. CDR3 length equals 16 residues. CDR1 and CDR2 from the germline V gene are GTSNPN and SVGIG (reference sequence). The V gene end was trimmed by 2 bases and the J gene end by 1 base; junction bases not matched to a gene: 8. The CDR3: CAWSRLRTGAQETQYF. The DNA of the CDR3 is TGTGCCTGGAGTCGGCTGCGGACAGGGGCCCAAGAGACCCAGTACTTC.

This clonotype was seen at least ten times. CDR3 DNA: TGCAGTGCTAGAGAGTTAACAGATACGCAGTATTTT. Residues: CSARELTDTQYF. The chain couples TRBV20-1 to TRBJ2-3; no reliable D call. The germline V gene encodes CDR1 DFQATT and CDR2 SNEGSKA (reference sequence). Trimming took off 0 bases at V and 3 bases at J, with 4 bases between the two ends. The CDR3 is 12 amino acids.

This clonotype was recorded many times. This sequence joins TRBV12-3 or TRBV12-4 and TRBJ2-1, with TRBD2 matching 8 bases. This CDR3 contains 15 residues. V shed 5 bases and J 9 bases; nucleotides not matched to a gene: 12. CDR3 protein: CASSLGGLEVSEQFF. CDR3 sequence (DNA): TGTGCCAGCAGTCTCGGGGGACTAGAGGTGTCTGAGCAGTTCTTC.